This entry is about one T cell receptor beta chain. No antigen is known for it. Germline V gene lookup returns CDR1 SGHRS and CDR2 YFSETQ. V shed 4 bases, J shed 0 bases, and the junction held 7 bases outside the gene matches. The CDR3 runs 19 residues. Cultured CD4+ T-cell DNA underwent Oncomine TCR Beta short-read sequencing. Genomic DNA was isolated from cultured CD4+ T cells. TCRdb ran MiXCR on the PCR reads and lists one entry per CDR3 protein. The table records around 20,000 distinct CDR3 sequences, roughly 40% of them present only once. This entry is derived from a study of vaccination and CD4 T cells after COVID-19. Treatment defined: approximately nine-day PBMC culture with coronavirus spike peptide pools or control peptides (ViraFEST assay). Under the ViraFEST approach, antigen-specific T cells were expanded with peptide pools and TCRs subsequently sequenced. Investigators isolated CD4+ T cells by negative selection after roughly 9 days of culture.

Study results and limitations: Sampling was limited to relatively few convalescent patients, with no early post-infection timepoints studied.

The starting material was CD4+ T cells from blood, cultured in vitro, obtained before SARS-CoV-2 vaccination. This chain joins TRBV5-1 and TRBJ2-4, with 16 bases identical to TRBD2. This TCR was recovered from a human donor who received a COVID-19 vaccine. In DNA, the CDR3 is TGCGCCAGCAGCCAGGGACTAGCGGGGGGGAGACTAGCCAAAAACATTCAGTACTTC. This encodes CASSQGLAGGRLAKNIQYF.